This T cell receptor (beta chain) was recorded in a study of blood T cell repertoires in COVID-19. Study details: Samples representing acute and convalescent COVID-19 were sourced from the United States, Italy and Spain. The analysed material was cDNA or gDNA that came from T cells, B-cell-depleted T cells, or PBMCs.

Clones were read by immunoSEQ multiplex PCR, and TCRdb kept only the in-frame ones, dropping some. The table records tens of thousands of clones, around nine tenths of them present only once. The CDR3 consists of 13 residues. Trimming cost V 3 bases and J 9 bases, with 12 bases left between them. Germline V CDR1 and CDR2: SNHLY, FYNNEI. The receptor was derived from a man aged 55-75 years with active or convalescent COVID-19. What was sequenced was peripheral blood. The chain couples TRBV2 to TRBJ2-4, with unresolved D. The CDR3 loop reads CASSDAVVGIQYF. The CDR3 DNA is TGTGCCAGCAGTGATGCGGTCGTTGGCATTCAGTACTTC.